This T cell receptor (beta chain) comes out of a study of human T cells and chemical hapten exposure. TCRdb reprocessed the RACE reads with MiXCR, giving one entry per CDR3 protein. Here the sample spans about 68,000 distinct CDR3 sequences, 10% to 11% being singletons. Germline V lookup: CDR1 MNHEY, CDR2 SMNVEV (reference sequence). The V segment lost 8 bases and the J segment 5 bases; nucleotides outside the gene matches: 8. The CDR3 is 14 residues long. General study results and limits: Expanded TCR counts at PT1 were positively correlated with the patch test score.

This clonotype was recorded at least ten times. No antigen is known for it. Time point noted: pre-sensitization, week 0. Treatment here: therapeutic diphenylcyclopropenone sensitization with weekly scalp DPC. The input for sequencing was whole blood, taken in connection with sensitization to the hapten diphenylcyclopropenone (DPC). The rearrangement joins TRBV27 to TRBJ2-5; TRBD2 agrees at 10 bases. The sequence was obtained from a woman between 50 and 59 years old with alopecia areata. Some clones in this sample may be carry-over from other donors' samples. DNA of the CDR3: TGTGCCAGCGCGGGACTAGCGAAACGGGAGACCCAGTACTTC. Its translation: CASAGLAKRETQYF.